This TCR beta chain was captured in a study of blood T cell repertoires in COVID-19. Study as a whole: Samples representing acute and convalescent COVID-19 were sourced from the United States, Italy and Spain. PBMCs, B-cell-depleted T cells, or T cells were the source of the cDNA or gDNA that made up the material.

Original methodology: The authors estimated nucleated cell counts from reference gene primer amplification. Libraries were prepared by immunoSEQ multiplex PCR; TCRdb keeps only in-frame clonotypes and omits some of them. The V and J calls and clone size are taken from that table; D and trimming were inferred from the DNA. The table has under 150,000 clones, 80% to 90% seen once. The ends were cut back, 4 bases at V and 7 bases at J, with 14 bases in the middle. Germline assignment: CDR1 SGDLS and CDR2 YYNGEE. The CDR3 contains 13 residues. The sequenced sample was peripheral blood. The source of this sequence is an elderly man with active or convalescent COVID-19. The chain has TRBV9 and TRBJ1-2; D possibly corresponds to TRBD1 (5 bases). The chain's CDR3 is CASSPTGGVGYTF. In DNA form, the CDR3 reads TGTGCCAGCAGCCCGACGGGAGGGGTTGGCTACACCTTC.